These T cell receptor beta chains were read from a single sample in a study of T cells after yellow fever vaccination. TCRdb fed the 5' RACE reads into MiXCR, producing one record per CDR3 protein. This repertoire shows hundreds of thousands of distinct CDR3 sequences, 21% found once; its top ten account for roughly a sixth. Source: PBMCs, taken roughly 20 days after the first yellow fever vaccination. The receptor set was obtained from a man aged 18 to 35 who received the YFV17D yellow fever vaccine. CDR3s include the opening cysteine and the closing phenylalanine or tryptophan. A D gene is named only where the DNA matches it firmly. Size is stated for part of the rows, as once, few or many counts, or as a class when the clone is expanded.

d_call,clone_size,v_call,j_call,cdr3_nt,cdr3_aa
.,many,TRBV18,TRBJ1-1,TGTGCCAGCTCGCCGACAGCTAACACTGAAGCTTTCTTT,CASSPTANTEAFF
TRBD1,.,TRBV29-1,TRBJ1-1,TGCTCCGACCGGCAGGGGGACACTGAAGCTTTCTTT,CSDRQGDTEAFF
TRBD2,few,TRBV7-7,TRBJ2-3,TGTGCTAGCAGCTTAGAGGCAGCGGGGGGGGCAGATACGCAGTATTTT,CASSLEAAGGADTQYF
TRBD1,.,TRBV7-9,TRBJ1-6,TGTGCCAGCAGCTTTTGGACAGGGGAAGATTCACCCCTCCACTTT,CASSFWTGEDSPLHF
TRBD1,few,TRBV25-1,TRBJ2-3,TGTGCCAGCACAGTAGAGACAGGGGCGGATACGCAGTATTTT,CASTVETGADTQYF
TRBD1,.,TRBV12-3/TRBV12-4,TRBJ2-2,TGTGCCAGCAGTCGAACCCGGGACAGGGATAGCCTGAGCACCGGGGAGCTGTTTTTT,CASSRTRDRDSLSTGELFF
TRBD1,few,TRBV20-1,TRBJ2-1,TGCAGTGCAGGGCGGGGACAGGGGGCGAATGAGCAGTTCTTC,CSAGRGQGANEQFF
.,.,TRBV12-3/TRBV12-4,TRBJ2-7,TGTGCCAGGTCCCGAACAGTCTCCTACGAGCAGTACTTC,CARSRTVSYEQYF
TRBD1,.,TRBV12-3/TRBV12-4,TRBJ2-2,TGTGCCAGCAGTTGGTATCTACAGGGGTCCGGGGAGCTGTTTTTT,CASSWYLQGSGELFF
TRBD1,.,TRBV20-1,TRBJ2-7,TGCAGTGCTAGGACCGGGACAGGGTACGAGCAGTACTTC,CSARTGTGYEQYF
.,.,TRBV11-2,TRBJ1-4,TGTGCCAGCAGCTTAGAAACTGGGGGACGTCGGTTGGGAGAAAAACTGTTTTTT,CASSLETGGRRLGEKLFF
.,.,TRBV6-1,TRBJ2-3,TGTGCCAGCAGTGAAGAACAGGGGGGGAAAGATACGCAGTATTTT,CASSEEQGGKDTQYF
.,.,TRBV7-3,TRBJ1-6,TGTGCCAGCAGCTTAAAGGCACCGCCGGACGGTTCACCCCTCCACTTT,CASSLKAPPDGSPLHF
.,few,TRBV4-3,TRBJ1-2,TGCGCCAGCAGCCTTTCAGGGAATGGCTACACCTTC,CASSLSGNGYTF
.,few,TRBV3-1,TRBJ2-3,TGTGCCAGCAGCCAAGGGAGGGTCACAGATACGCAGTATTTT,CASSQGRVTDTQYF
.,.,TRBV12-3/TRBV12-4,TRBJ1-1,TGTGCCAGCAGTTTATTACAGGGCGGTCGGACTGAAGCTTTCTTT,CASSLLQGGRTEAFF
.,.,TRBV9,TRBJ2-7,TGTGCCAGCAGCGCAAAATCCTCCTGGGAGCAGTACTTC,CASSAKSSWEQYF
.,.,TRBV3-1,TRBJ2-5,TGTGCCAGCAGCCAAGGTACTGGGGTACTCCTCCAAGAGACCCAGTACTTC,CASSQGTGVLLQETQYF
.,.,TRBV12-3/TRBV12-4,TRBJ2-3,TGTGCCAGCACCCGGGGCCGGGTAGATACGCAGTATTTT,CASTRGRVDTQYF
TRBD2,.,TRBV5-1,TRBJ2-1,TGCGCCAGCAGCCCGCGACTAGCGGGGGCCATAAACAATGAGCAGTTCTTC,CASSPRLAGAINNEQFF
.,.,TRBV4-1,TRBJ1-5,TGCGCCAGCAGCCCGCATGAAGGGGAAAGGGACAATCAGCCCCAGCATTTT,CASSPHEGERDNQPQHF
TRBD2,.,TRBV20-1,TRBJ2-3,TGCAGTGCCAAGCTTGCTAGCGGGGGTTCCACAGATACGCAGTATTTT,CSAKLASGGSTDTQYF
.,.,TRBV9,TRBJ1-1,TGTGCCAGCAGCGTAGACCAGGGTTATAACACTGAAGCTTTCTTT,CASSVDQGYNTEAFF
.,few,TRBV12-3/TRBV12-4,TRBJ1-1,TGTGCCAGCAGGAGCCTAACGGGCGCTTTCTTT,CASRSLTGAFF
TRBD2,.,TRBV12-3/TRBV12-4,TRBJ2-2,TGTGCCAGCATCCTTGGGGAGGGTGTAACCGGGGAGCTGTTTTTT,CASILGEGVTGELFF
.,many,TRBV12-3/TRBV12-4,TRBJ1-1,TGCGCCAGCAGAGGACAGATGAACACTGAAGCTTTCTTT,CASRGQMNTEAFF
.,.,TRBV25-1,TRBJ2-7,TGTGCCAGCGTTGGGGGTTACGAGCAGTACTTC,CASVGGYEQYF
TRBD2,.,TRBV12-3/TRBV12-4,TRBJ2-2,TGTGCCAGCAGGGGACTAGGCGGGGAGCTGTTTTTT,CASRGLGGELFF
TRBD1,few,TRBV29-1,TRBJ2-5,TGCAGCGATTCAGGGGGCGCGGGGGAGACCCAGTACTTC,CSDSGGAGETQYF
TRBD2,.,TRBV20-1,TRBJ2-5,TGCAGTGCTCAGAAGCGGGGGGGCTACCAAGAGACCCAGTACTTC,CSAQKRGGYQETQYF
.,.,TRBV25-1,TRBJ1-1,TGTGCCAGCAGTACCAGGAAGAGTTCTGAAGCTTTCTTT,CASSTRKSSEAFF
.,.,TRBV6-1,TRBJ2-5,TGTGCCAGCAACCAGAAGAACGGGGTGACCCAGTACTTC,CASNQKNGVTQYF
.,.,TRBV24-1,TRBJ2-1,TGTGCCACCAGTCTTTACAATGAGCAGTTCTTC,CATSLYNEQFF
.,few,TRBV7-2,TRBJ2-7,TGTGCCAGCAGCTTAGCGCAGGGAGGCCCCTACGAGCAGTACTTC,CASSLAQGGPYEQYF
TRBD2,.,TRBV29-1,TRBJ2-5,TGCAGCGTTGAAGATCCGGGGGACTATAAGACCCAGTACTTC,CSVEDPGDYKTQYF
TRBD1,.,TRBV27,TRBJ2-5,TGTGCCAGCAGTTCCGAGACAGGGGCGCAAGAGACCCAGTACTTC,CASSSETGAQETQYF
.,.,TRBV3-1,TRBJ2-1,TGTGCCAGCAGCTTCCACAGGGTCAATGAGCAGTTCTTC,CASSFHRVNEQFF
.,.,TRBV4-3,TRBJ2-1,TGCGCCAGCAGCCAAGGCGTCCAGACGCTAAACAATGAGCAGTTCTTC,CASSQGVQTLNNEQFF
.,many,TRBV4-3,TRBJ2-1,TGCGCCAGCAGCCAAGTTGGGAATGAGCAGTTCTTC,CASSQVGNEQFF
.,few,TRBV2,TRBJ2-5,TGTGCCAGCAGTGATGTACGGGGGGCGCCAGAGACCCAGTACTTC,CASSDVRGAPETQYF
.,.,TRBV5-1,TRBJ1-6,TGCGCCAGCAGCCCGGACGGACACCTCTCCTATAATTCACCCCTCCACTTT,CASSPDGHLSYNSPLHF
TRBD1,.,TRBV7-9,TRBJ2-1,TGTGCCAGCAGCCGAGGGGACAGCAACAATGAGCAGTTCTTC,CASSRGDSNNEQFF
TRBD2,few,TRBV9,TRBJ2-2,TGTGCCAGCGGGGAGGGAACCGGGGAGCTGTTTTTT,CASGEGTGELFF
.,few,TRBV5-6,TRBJ1-1,TGTGCCAGCAGCTTAGACACGGGCACTGAAGCTTTCTTT,CASSLDTGTEAFF
TRBD2,few,TRBV20-1,TRBJ2-3,TGCAGTGCCGAAGCGGGGGGCACAGATACGCAGTATTTT,CSAEAGGTDTQYF
TRBD1,many,TRBV7-7,TRBJ2-7,TGTGCCAGCAGCCGAGACAGGGGCCACGAGCAGTACTTC,CASSRDRGHEQYF
TRBD1,.,TRBV30,TRBJ1-2,TGTGCCGGGGGACAGCCCTATGGCTACACCTTC,CAGGQPYGYTF
.,few,TRBV12-3/TRBV12-4,TRBJ2-5,TGTGCCAGCAGTTCGACACCTCAAGAGACCCAGTACTTC,CASSSTPQETQYF
TRBD1,few,TRBV6-5,TRBJ2-1,TGTGCCAGCAGTTACCCCCCCGGGACAGGGGATAATGAGCAGTTCTTC,CASSYPPGTGDNEQFF
.,.,TRBV7-2,TRBJ2-1,TGTGCCAGCAGCAAAGCCTGGGGCCGCGACGAGCAGTTCTTC,CASSKAWGRDEQFF
.,.,TRBV12-5,TRBJ2-1,TGTGCTAGTGGTTTGGTACACACAGGGCCCTACAATGAGCAGTTCTTC,CASGLVHTGPYNEQFF
TRBD2,.,TRBV12-5,TRBJ2-7,TGTGCTAGTGGTTTGGTTTTGGGACGGGGGGCCTACGAGCAGTACTTC,CASGLVLGRGAYEQYF
.,.,TRBV13,TRBJ2-2,TGTGCCAGCAGCTTAGGGGCTCTGGACACCGGGGAGCTGTTTTTT,CASSLGALDTGELFF
.,.,TRBV5-4,TRBJ2-1,TGTGCCAGCAGCCCCCGTCCGCCGAGCTCCTACAATGAGCAGTTCTTC,CASSPRPPSSYNEQFF
TRBD2,few,TRBV7-7,TRBJ2-3,TGTGCTAGCAGCGCAACCCTGGGACTAGCGGGGGGGGAAGATACGCAGTATTTT,CASSATLGLAGGEDTQYF
.,few,TRBV20-1,TRBJ2-2,TGCAGTGCTAGAGGGCGGGCATGGACCGGGGAGCTGTTTTTT,CSARGRAWTGELFF
.,few,TRBV20-1,TRBJ1-5,TGCAGTGCCTACAACCTCGACGGCCTGGGAGGCAATCAGCCCCAGCATTTT,CSAYNLDGLGGNQPQHF
TRBD1,.,TRBV6-6,TRBJ1-6,TGTGCCAGCAGTTATGACAGGGCTTCACCCCTCCACTTT,CASSYDRASPLHF